The text below deals with one T cell receptor beta chain. One end of the junction varies from germline; a read error may be responsible. The record originates from a study of T cell responses to AZD1222 COVID-19 vaccine. Produced via immunoSEQ multiplex PCR; TCRdb's table is partial and in-frame only. Here the sample spans 100,000 to 120,000 clones, 81% being singletons. There are 13 residues in the CDR3. Per germline, CDR1 SGHAT and CDR2 FQNNGV. Specimen: peripheral blood, collected on day 0 of AZD1222 vaccination. This chain connects TRBV11-2 to TRBJ2-7, with D perhaps matching TRBD2 (6 bases). The TCR originated in an adult in good health. In DNA, the CDR3 is TGTGCCAGCAGCCCCGCGGGGTGGCGGGATAAGCACTTC. Its protein product is CASSPAGWRDKHF.